These 24 T cell receptor beta chains were all obtained from the same sample, sequenced in a study of regulatory T cells in long-lasting Graves disease. As to time point: newly diagnosed GD, antithyroid drugs for less than 3 months. After RNA was extracted from PBMCs, the TCR library was made from it. Through Arm-PCR of CDR3 regions and iRepertoire HTBI primers, TCR beta libraries were built. Each CDR3 protein gets one entry after TCRdb re-called the multiplex PCR reads with MiXCR. Of under 300,000 distinct CDR3 sequences in the sample, roughly 21% were seen once. The source was peripheral blood mononuclear cells (PBMCs), collected at new diagnosis, from a patient treated with antithyroid drugs. All receptors come from a female donor with Graves disease.

The chain recombines TRBV6-4 with TRBJ1-1; D uncertain. This CDR3 comprises 14 residues. V was pared by 7 bases and J by 1 base, with 13 bases between. Germline-derived CDR1 and CDR2 are MRHNA and SNTAGT. The CDR3 nucleotides read TGTGCCAGCACCAGAAGACGGAAGAACACTGAAGCTTTCTTT. Its protein product is CASTRRRKNTEAFF.

This clonotype has at least ten counts. The rearrangement joins TRBV7-9 to TRBJ2-2, with TRBD1 identical over 8 bases. Germline V gene lookup returns CDR1 SEHNR and CDR2 FQNEAQ (reference sequence). The CDR3 loop spans 14 amino acids. J gave up 6 bases and V 3 bases, and 3 bases lay outside the gene matches. The chain's CDR3 is CASSFDRGSGELFF. CDR3 sequence (DNA): TGTGCCAGCAGCTTCGACAGGGGATCCGGGGAGCTGTTTTTT. Combining the CDR3 with reference TRBV7-9 and TRBJ2-2 gives the whole variable domain DTGVSQNPRHKITKRGQNVTFRCDPISEHNRLYWYRQTLGQGPEFLTYFQNEAQLEKSRLLSDRFSAERPKGSFSTLEIQRTEQGDSAMYLCASSFDRGSGELFFGEGSRLTVL.

This clonotype showed up many times. The rearrangement joins TRBV2 to TRBJ2-7; TRBD1 might be the D (6 bases). CDR1 is SNHLY and CDR2 is FYNNEI in the germline V gene. The CDR3 consists of 11 residues. Trimming stripped 9 bases from V and 5 bases from J, with 11 bases between. The CDR3 protein is CASTGSNEQYF. The CDR3 DNA follows: TGTGCCAGTACAGGGAGTAACGAGCAGTACTTC.

The V call is TRBV10-2, the J call TRBJ2-5; 8 bases line up with TRBD1. The germline CDR1 and CDR2 sequences are WSHSY and SAAADI. J was trimmed by 2 bases and V by 8 bases; bases with no gene match: 1. CDR3 length: 12 amino acids. The DNA for the CDR3 is TGCGCCAGCGGACAGGGACAAGAGACCCAGTACTTC. Residues: CASGQGQETQYF.

Ten or more counts support this clonotype. This chain connects TRBV4-1 to TRBJ2-1; D might be TRBD2 (6 bases). CDR1 MGHRA and CDR2 YSYEKL come from the germline V gene. The CDR3 covers 18 residues. V shed 0 bases and J shed 0 bases, with 15 bases lying between them. CDR3 sequence (DNA): TGCGCCAGCAGCCAAGAAGGAGGGGCAGGATCCTCCTACAATGAGCAGTTCTTC. It translates to CASSQEGGAGSSYNEQFF.

This clonotype occurred a few times. V gene TRBV9 combines with J gene TRBJ2-6; D unclear. This CDR3 contains 14 residues. Trimming cost V 4 bases and J 0 bases, with 5 bases left between them. The V gene's germline CDR1 is SGDLS and CDR2 YYNGEE. CDR3 loop: CASSSDSGANVLTF. In nucleotides, the CDR3 is TGTGCCAGCAGCTCAGACTCTGGGGCCAACGTCCTGACTTTC. Together with reference TRBV9 and TRBJ2-6, the CDR3 gives the full variable domain: DSGVTQTPKHLITATGQRVTLRCSPRSGDLSVYWYQQSLDQGLQFLIQYYNGEERAKGNILERFSAQQFPDLHSELNLSSLELGDSALYFCASSSDSGANVLTFGAGSRLTVL.

Many counts were recorded for this clonotype. V usage is TRBV6-1 and J usage is TRBJ1-4; perhaps TRBD1 as D (6 bases). In germline, CDR1 is MNHNS, CDR2 SASEGT. V lost 6 bases and J lost 11, with 19 bases in between. The CDR3 spans 14 residues. CDR3 bases: TGTGCCAGCAGGGAGGGGGGCAACGATAGGAAACTGTTTTTT. Translated, it gives CASREGGNDRKLFF.

The chain recombines TRBV15 with TRBJ2-1, with 11 nucleotides matching TRBD2. With 6 bases clipped from V and 7 bases from J, the junction kept 5 bases outside the gene matches. The CDR3 totals 14 residues. Germline-derived CDR1 and CDR2 are LNHNV and YYDKDF (reference sequence). CDR3 residues: CATRGTSGPNEQFF. CDR3 in DNA: TGTGCCACCAGAGGGACTAGCGGACCAAATGAGCAGTTCTTC.

This chain joins TRBV7-2 and TRBJ2-1, with TRBD2 identical over 10 bases. CDR1 and CDR2 from the germline V gene are SGHTA and FQGNSA. This CDR3 is 16 amino acids long. After removal of 1 base from V and 6 bases from J, the junction contained 6 bases not matched to a gene. The CDR3 protein is CASSLGEREGINEQFF. The CDR3, as DNA: TGTGCCAGCAGCTTAGGCGAGCGGGAGGGTATCAATGAGCAGTTCTTC.

The table lists this clonotype with many counts. The gene calls are TRBV6-5 and TRBJ2-7; the D gene is possibly TRBD1 (6 bases). The germline V gene has CDR1 MNHEY and CDR2 SVGAGI. The CDR3 extends over 12 amino acids. Trimming took 2 bases from V and 7 from J, leaving 9 bases between them. CDR3 in amino acids: CASSYDRLEQYF. The CDR3 DNA follows: TGTGCCAGCAGTTACGACAGGTTGGAGCAGTACTTC.

The chain employs TRBV7-8 and TRBJ2-7; D remains ambiguous. The germline CDR1 and CDR2 sequences are SGHVS and FQNEAQ. V was shortened by 3 bases and J by 2 bases, with 8 bases between the two germline ends. The CDR3 extends over 13 amino acids. The chain's CDR3 is CASSLESAYEQYF. Written as DNA, the CDR3 is TGTGCCAGCAGCTTGGAATCGGCCTACGAGCAGTACTTC.

This clonotype was seen many times. The chain has TRBV6-2 or TRBV6-3 and TRBJ2-1; tentatively, D is TRBD1 (5 bases). CDR1 and CDR2 from the germline V gene are MNHEY and SVGEGT. Trimming pared 0 bases from V and 6 bases from J, leaving 6 bases between. The CDR3 consists of 13 residues. The DNA for the CDR3 is TGTGCCAGCAGTTACTCCGACAGCAATGAGCAGTTCTTC. It specifies CASSYSDSNEQFF.

This clonotype came up many times. The CDR3 sequence: CASSRTPNTEAFF. The CDR3 DNA is TGTGCCAGCAGCAGAACACCCAACACTGAAGCTTTCTTT. The chain is built from TRBV11-3 and TRBJ1-1, with D unclear. From germline, CDR1 is SGHNT and CDR2 YENEEA. The CDR3 has 13 residues. The ends were cut back, 5 bases at V and 2 bases at J, with 9 bases in the middle.

This clonotype was seen ten or more times. An end of the junction differs from the germline gene, which may be a read error. The chain links TRBV5-1 to TRBJ1-1; 7 bases are a match to TRBD1. CDR1 SGHRS and CDR2 YFSETQ come from the germline V gene. The CDR3 contains 19 residues. DNA for the CDR3: TGTGCCAGCAGCTTGGCCGGTCGAGGTTGGGGACAGCCGAACACTGAAGCTTTCTTT. It encodes CASSLAGRGWGQPNTEAFF.

The sample holds many counts of this clonotype. The chain combines TRBV19 with TRBJ1-5; unclear D gene. The CDR3 is 16 amino acids. Trimming pared 3 bases from V and 4 bases from J, leaving 16 bases between. Germline lookup yields CDR1 LNHDA and CDR2 SQIVND (reference sequence). The CDR3 DNA is TGTGCCAGTAGTATTTTGAGCGGCGGACGAAATCAGCCCCAGCATTTT. It yields the protein CASSILSGGRNQPQHF.

This clonotype showed up just a few times. DNA for the CDR3: TGCGCCAGCAGCCAAGACCCACGACAGGCGGTTAATGAGCAGTTCTTC. Translating it yields CASSQDPRQAVNEQFF. The rearrangement links TRBV4-1 to TRBJ2-1, with D possibly matching TRBD1 (6 bases). CDR1 and CDR2 from the germline V gene are MGHRA and YSYEKL. Trimming removed 0 bases from V and 7 bases from J, with 16 bases in between. The CDR3 contains 16 residues.

This clonotype has ten or more counts. This chain links TRBV7-2 with TRBJ2-5, with D unclear. The length of the CDR3 is 11 residues. Germline V lookup: CDR1 SGHTA, CDR2 FQGNSA. Between the trimmed V and J ends, which lost 5 bases and 2 bases, there was a span of 3 bases. CDR3 region: CASSPQETQYF. The CDR3 nucleotides are TGTGCCAGCAGCCCACAAGAGACCCAGTACTTC.

This clonotype was observed a single time. A read error is likely here: a far larger clone is one base away. The chain carries TRBV2 and TRBJ1-6, with a weak D call TRBD1 (5 bases). CDR3 size: 15 residues. The germline V gene has CDR1 SNHLY and CDR2 FYNNEI. CDR3 protein: CASSLLQTDNSPLYF. Written as DNA, the CDR3 is TGTGCCAGCAGCTTACTACAGACAGATAATTCACCCCTCTACTTT.

This clonotype was counted many times. The CDR3 sequence is CASSFFGEVTEAFF. The CDR3 coding sequence is TGCGCCAGCAGCTTTTTCGGGGAAGTGACTGAAGCTTTCTTT. V and J are TRBV5-1 and TRBJ1-1; no clear D. The CDR3 extends over 14 amino acids. Germline V gives CDR1 SGHRS, CDR2 YFSETQ. V lost 2 bases to trimming and J lost 5 bases, with 13 bases between them.

This clonotype was counted at least ten times. The chain combines TRBV11-2 with TRBJ2-5; D is undetermined. The V gene's germline CDR1 is SGHAT and CDR2 FQNNGV. Trimming took off 3 bases at V and 5 bases at J, with 4 bases between the two ends. The CDR3 is 11 residues long. The CDR3 is CASSFYETQYF. The DNA for the CDR3 is TGTGCCAGCAGCTTTTACGAGACCCAGTACTTC.

The sample holds many counts of this clonotype. Sequence at one end of the junction differs from germline and may be a read error. The rearrangement joins TRBV5-1 to TRBJ2-1, with 7 bases that match TRBD2. Germline V gene lookup returns CDR1 SGHRS and CDR2 YFSETQ. The CDR3 length is 14 residues. The CDR3 sequence is CASSSSGAYNEQFF. The CDR3 nucleotides read TGTGCCAGCAGCTCTAGCGGAGCTTACAATGAGCAGTTCTTC.

This clonotype was recorded at least ten times. The chain couples TRBV3-1 to TRBJ2-1; 10 bases line up with TRBD2. Germline assignment: CDR1 LGHDT and CDR2 YNNKEL (reference sequence). The CDR3 runs 18 residues. V lost 4 bases and J lost 0; bases outside the gene matches: 9. The CDR3 spells CASSPLLAGVSSYNEQFF. CDR3 coding DNA: TGTGCCAGCAGCCCCCTTCTAGCGGGGGTTAGCTCCTACAATGAGCAGTTCTTC.

In this sample, this clonotype turned up many times. The V call is TRBV12-3 or TRBV12-4, the J call TRBJ2-1; D is possibly TRBD1 or TRBD2 (5 bases each). V was trimmed by 0 bases and J by 2 bases, leaving 8 bases between them. The CDR3 consists of 15 residues. The CDR3 sequence is CASSLAGVPYNEQFF. The CDR3 nucleotides read TGTGCCAGCAGTTTAGCGGGGGTCCCCTACAATGAGCAGTTCTTC.

This clonotype was detected only a few times. A far larger clone is a single base away, which makes a read error likely. The V gene is TRBV2, the J gene TRBJ2-7; D might be TRBD2 (6 bases). Trimming stripped 3 bases from V and 5 bases from J, with 14 bases between. The CDR3 runs to 14 residues. Looked up from germline, CDR1 is SNHLY and CDR2 is FYNNEI. In DNA form, the CDR3 reads TGTGCCAGCAGTGACGCGGGACTGCGGCACGAGCAGTACTTC. Translating gives CASSDAGLRHEQYF.